What follows is one T cell receptor beta chain and its context. Its matching antigen is unknown. This sample was included in a study of yellow fever vaccine responses in identical twins. Study observations and caveats: Each twin's T cell response to the vaccine was reported to look partly convergent and partly personalized.

Germline assignment: CDR1 LGHDT and CDR2 YNNKEL (reference sequence). The length of the CDR3 is 17 residues. Trimming left V 8 bases short and J 0 bases short, with 17 bases between. TCRdb re-called the RT-PCR reads through MiXCR, storing one row per CDR3 protein. The table has about 4,600 distinct CDR3 sequences, 65% to 90% seen once. J is TRBJ1-6 and V is TRBV3-1, with D possibly being TRBD1 (5 bases). Sequencing was performed on T cells from blood (PBMCs), unsorted or a sorted subset (not recorded which), taken before or after yellow fever vaccination (not recorded which). This receptor was taken from a woman between 18 and 29 years old who received the yellow fever vaccine. Written as DNA, the CDR3 is TGTGCCAGCGGTGCCCGCCCAGGGAGCTCCTATAATTCACCCCTCCACTTT. Its translation is CASGARPGSSYNSPLHF.